Here is one TCR beta chain with its context. Its antigen is still unknown. Measured with immunoSEQ multiplex PCR; TCRdb has only the in-frame clones, and not every one. There are more than 1.2 million clones in the sample; approximately 98.5% occur only once, and over 0.3% lies in the top ten. The source of the sample is a study of shared clonotypes between healthy human individuals. Notes on the study in general: Blood was the only sampled material, and tissue repertoires likely differ.

Material for sequencing was naive CD4+ T cells sorted from blood. Subset noted: CD45RA+ positively selected. The receptor's source is a man between 25 and 39 years old in good health.

CDR3 coding DNA: TGTGCCAGCAGCGTAGAGGAAACCTCCTACGAGCAGTACTTC. It is translated as CASSVEETSYEQYF. The J gene is TRBJ2-7, the V gene TRBV9, with D unresolved. Germline loops: CDR1 SGDLS, CDR2 YYNGEE. V lost 0 bases and J 0 bases, leaving 7 bases between the germline ends. This CDR3 has 14 residues. Variable domain in full (rest from reference TRBV9 and TRBJ2-7): DSGVTQTPKHLITATGQRVTLRCSPRSGDLSVYWYQQSLDQGLQFLIQYYNGEERAKGNILERFSAQQFPDLHSELNLSSLELGDSALYFCASSVEETSYEQYFGPGTRLTVT.